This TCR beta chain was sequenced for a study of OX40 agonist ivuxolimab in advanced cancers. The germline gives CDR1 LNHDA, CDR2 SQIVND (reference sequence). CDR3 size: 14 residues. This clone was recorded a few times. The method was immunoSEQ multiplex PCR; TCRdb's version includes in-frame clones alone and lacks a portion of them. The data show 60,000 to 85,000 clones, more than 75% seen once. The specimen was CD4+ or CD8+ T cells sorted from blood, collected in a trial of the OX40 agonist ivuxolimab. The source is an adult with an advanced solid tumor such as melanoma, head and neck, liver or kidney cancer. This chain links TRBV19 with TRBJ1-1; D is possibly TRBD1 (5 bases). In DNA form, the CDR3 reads TGTGGGGGCGGTGGGCAGACTAAGAACACTGAAGCTTTCTTT. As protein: CGGGGQTKNTEAFF.